This T cell receptor (beta chain) is from a study of T cell repertoires in cytomegalovirus infection. Whole-study context: CMV infection and matching HLA type were both indicated by public TCR beta signatures.

TCRdb itself ran the reads through MiXCR, one entry per CDR3 protein. The profile covers about 830,000 distinct CDR3 sequences, with 30% to 35% appearing a single time and around an eighth taken by the ten largest. Germline CDR1 and CDR2: SGHVS and FNYEAQ. This CDR3 has 14 amino acids. Trimming left V 2 bases short and J 4 bases short, with 11 bases between. About this clonotype: Its antigen is still unknown.

This clonotype was obtained from a human donor in good health (CMV status not recorded). Some clones in this sample may be carry-over from other donors' samples. The source material was cultured CD8+ T cells from PBMCs, sampled from culture after CMV antigen stimulation. This chain links TRBV7-6 with TRBJ2-5, with D maybe TRBD1 (5 bases). CDR3 amino acids: CASSLKQGRETQYF. CDR3 bases: TGTGCCAGCAGCTTAAAGCAGGGCCGAGAGACCCAGTACTTC.